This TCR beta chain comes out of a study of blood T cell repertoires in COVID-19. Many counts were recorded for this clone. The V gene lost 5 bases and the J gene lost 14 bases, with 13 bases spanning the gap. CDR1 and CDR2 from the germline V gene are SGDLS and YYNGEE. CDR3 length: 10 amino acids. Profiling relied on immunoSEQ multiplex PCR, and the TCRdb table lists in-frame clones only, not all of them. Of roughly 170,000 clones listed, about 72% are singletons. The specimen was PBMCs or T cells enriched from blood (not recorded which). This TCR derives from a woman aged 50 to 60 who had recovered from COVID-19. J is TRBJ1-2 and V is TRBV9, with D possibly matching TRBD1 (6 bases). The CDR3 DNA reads TGTGCCAGCAGTGGTAACAGGGTTACCTTC. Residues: CASSGNRVTF.